The 14 T cell receptor beta chains below all came from one sample that was sequenced in a study of a mutant IDH1 vaccine in newly diagnosed glioma. Time point reported: baseline, week 1 (first vaccination visit). The treatment denotes: pre-vaccination baseline after standard-of-care therapy. Some clones are missing from TCRdb's copy, which holds only in-frame ones; the method was immunoSEQ multiplex PCR. The table has some 68,000 clones, approximately 79% seen once. The sample was PBMCs, taken from a glioma patient treated with radiotherapy, temozolomide or both. These receptors came from a man aged 45-65 years with glioma.

The V and J genes are TRBV7-9 and TRBJ1-5, with D perhaps TRBD1 (5 bases). The ends were cut back, 1 base at V and 10 bases at J, with 20 bases in the middle. Looked up from germline, CDR1 is SEHNR and CDR2 is FQNEAQ (reference sequence). This CDR3 region has 16 residues. The CDR3 spells CASSLGAGQDNLPQHF. As DNA, the CDR3 is TGTGCCAGCAGCTTAGGAGCGGGGCAGGACAATCTACCCCAGCATTTT. The entire variable domain, with the rest obtained from reference TRBV7-9 and TRBJ1-5, is as follows: DTGVSQNPRHKITKRGQNVTFRCDPISEHNRLYWYRQTLGQGPEFLTYFQNEAQLEKSRLLSDRFSAERPKGSFSTLEIQRTEQGDSAMYLCASSLGAGQDNLPQHFGDGTRLSIL.

This clone appeared a single time. The chain combines TRBV6-5 with TRBJ1-1; D gene ambiguous. V was clipped by 2 bases and J by 1 base, with 8 bases between them. CDR3 length: 14 residues. Germline V gene lookup returns CDR1 MNHEY and CDR2 SVGAGI. The CDR3 reads CASSYLSGNTEAFF. The CDR3 coding sequence is TGTGCCAGCAGTTACCTGTCGGGGAACACTGAAGCTTTCTTT.

This clone appeared a few times. This chain links TRBV7-6 with TRBJ2-7; weak D call: TRBD2 (5 bases). Trimming left V 3 bases short and J 6 bases short, with 21 bases between. The germline V gene encodes CDR1 SGHVS and CDR2 FNYEAQ. This CDR3 comprises 16 residues. In nucleotides, the CDR3 is TGTGCCAGCAGCTTTTCGGGATCGGGCCTCCCCGGCGAGCAGTACTTC. Translation gives CASSFSGSGLPGEQYF.

This sequence joins TRBV5-5 and TRBJ1-5, with unresolved D. The CDR3 consists of 14 residues. The germline gives CDR1 SGHKS, CDR2 YYEKEE (reference sequence). V lost 2 bases and J lost 3, with 9 bases in between. CDR3 bases: TGTGCCAGCAGCTTACAACAGACCAATCAGCCCCAGCATTTT. It specifies CASSLQQTNQPQHF.

V gene TRBV4-1 combines with J gene TRBJ2-7; D unresolved. Trimming left V 0 bases short and J 2 bases short, with 5 bases between. In germline, CDR1 is MGHRA, CDR2 YSYEKL. The CDR3 spans 13 residues. The CDR3 is CASSQDRAYEQYF. Written as DNA, the CDR3 is TGCGCCAGCAGCCAAGATAGGGCCTACGAGCAGTACTTC.

This sequence joins TRBV29-1 and TRBJ2-7; 7 bases are shared with TRBD1. Germline values: CDR1 SQVTM, CDR2 ANQGSEA. This CDR3 has 14 residues. V lost 7 bases and J lost 2; bases outside the gene matches: 11. The CDR3 region is CSAEGALPPYEQYF. DNA for the CDR3: TGCAGCGCCGAGGGGGCCCTACCCCCCTACGAGCAGTACTTC.

The chain carries TRBV13 and TRBJ2-2; D unresolved. Per germline, CDR1 PRHDT and CDR2 FYEKMQ (reference sequence). The CDR3 extends over 14 amino acids. The ends were cut back, 5 bases at V and 4 bases at J, with 11 bases in the middle. The CDR3 bases are TGTGCCAGCAGCCTTACAGAGGTCACCGGGGAGCTGTTTTTT. Its protein is CASSLTEVTGELFF.

The chain couples TRBV6-1 to TRBJ1-5; no definite D call. The germline CDR1 and CDR2 sequences are MNHNS and SASEGT. The CDR3 covers 14 residues. Trimming took off 4 bases at V and 3 bases at J, with 10 bases between the two ends. The CDR3 region has the DNA TGTGCCAGCAGTGGGGCAGCTAACAATCAGCCCCAGCATTTT. Translation: CASSGAANNQPQHF.

The chain joins TRBV9 to TRBJ2-7; D not certain. Germline V gives CDR1 SGDLS, CDR2 YYNGEE. V lost 4 bases and J 2 bases, leaving 13 bases between the germline ends. The CDR3 extends over 14 amino acids. The CDR3: CASSPPRPPYEQYF. The DNA for the CDR3 is TGTGCCAGCAGCCCCCCCCGGCCTCCCTACGAGCAGTACTTC.

V and J are TRBV5-4 and TRBJ2-5; 7 bases match TRBD1. The CDR3 contains 15 residues. With 4 bases clipped from V and 3 bases from J, the junction kept 9 bases outside the gene matches. Germline CDR1 is SGHNT and CDR2 is YYREEE (reference sequence). CDR3: CASSPQQGWEETQYF. The CDR3, as DNA: TGTGCCAGCAGCCCTCAACAGGGGTGGGAAGAGACCCAGTACTTC.

The rearrangement uses TRBV6-1 and TRBJ1-2; D is undetermined. The CDR3 covers 14 residues. Germline lookup yields CDR1 MNHNS and CDR2 SASEGT. Trimming took 2 bases from V and 4 from J, leaving 11 bases between them. In nucleotides, the CDR3 is TGTGCCAGCAGTGAAACCCCCACACGCTATGGCTACACCTTC. This sequence encodes CASSETPTRYGYTF.

In this sample, this clone turned up once. V gene TRBV10-3 combines with J gene TRBJ2-5, with TRBD1 matching 8 bases. The V gene's germline CDR1 is ENHRY and CDR2 SYGVKD. The CDR3 consists of 14 residues. The V and J ends lost 5 bases and 4 bases, in that order; junction bases with no gene match: 6. In nucleotides, the CDR3 is TGTGCCATCAGTTCCGGACAGGGTAGAGAGACCCAGTACTTC. It translates to CAISSGQGRETQYF.

The CDR3 nucleotides read TGTGCCAGCAGCAAAAGACTAGCGGGGGGAGATACGCAGTATTTT. Its protein is CASSKRLAGGDTQYF. The chain uses TRBV5-4 and TRBJ2-3, with 13 bases lining up with TRBD2. CDR1 SGHNT and CDR2 YYREEE come from the germline V gene (reference sequence). V trimming: 4 bases; J trimming: 5 bases; junction bases outside the gene matches: 4. The CDR3 extends over 15 amino acids.

The rearrangement uses TRBV5-4 and TRBJ2-3; D is ambiguous. The germline gives CDR1 SGHNT, CDR2 YYREEE (reference sequence). There are 13 residues in the CDR3. V lost 3 bases and J 3 bases, leaving 8 bases between the germline ends. The CDR3 DNA is TGTGCCAGCAGCTCTCGCGGTACAGATACGCAGTATTTT. Amino acids: CASSSRGTDTQYF.